This TCR beta chain was sequenced for a study of breast tumors, draining lymph nodes, adjacent tissues. Study-level points and caveats: Tumor TCR diversity was below lymph nodes but above nontumor tissue.

Each CDR3 protein gets one entry after TCRdb re-called the multiplex PCR reads with MiXCR. The data hold some 66,000 distinct CDR3 sequences, with around three fifths observed a single time. Regarding this clonotype: As yet, its antigen is unknown. The junction differs from germline at one of its ends, possibly a read error.

This sequence originates from a female donor with breast cancer. Some clones in this sample may be carry-over from other donors' samples. Input material: breast tumor tissue.

In DNA form, the CDR3 reads TGCGCCAGCCCCACGGGGAATAATTCACCCCTCCACTTC. This translates into CASPTGNNSPLHF. The V and J genes are TRBV5-1 and TRBJ1-6; D not resolved. This CDR3 has 13 amino acids. The germline gives CDR1 SGHRS, CDR2 YFSETQ.